These 22 T cell receptor beta chains share one sample of origin, sequenced in a study of blood T cell repertoires in COVID-19. Only in-frame clones appear in the TCRdb table, and some are missing; sequencing was by immunoSEQ multiplex PCR. The sample gives over 130,000 clones, 60% to 85% of which show up once; roughly 17% is in the top ten. Sequenced material: peripheral blood. These TCRs come from a man aged 50-59 years with acute or convalescent COVID-19.

J is TRBJ1-2 and V is TRBV2, with 10 bases aligning to TRBD1. The germline V gene encodes CDR1 SNHLY and CDR2 FYNNEI. The CDR3 length is 15 residues. The V segment lost 5 bases and the J segment 7 bases; nucleotides outside the gene matches: 10. DNA for the CDR3: TGTGCCAGCAGTTCCGGGACAGGGGTTTGGGTTGGCTACACCTTC. This encodes CASSSGTGVWVGYTF.

The chain carries TRBV5-1 and TRBJ1-5; D unresolved. Trimming took 4 bases from V and 0 from J, leaving 14 bases between them. The CDR3 sequence is 16 residues long. Per germline, CDR1 SGHRS and CDR2 YFSETQ. The CDR3 sequence is CASSRDGFSSNQPQHF. Written as DNA, the CDR3 is TGCGCCAGCAGCCGGGATGGTTTCTCTAGCAATCAGCCCCAGCATTTT.

This chain's CDR3 is CASSLGGTGSSGNTIYF. CDR3 coding DNA: TGTGCCAGCAGTTTAGGTGGGACAGGGTCCTCTGGAAACACCATATATTTT. The genes are TRBV27 and TRBJ1-3, with 9 positions matching TRBD1. Germline assignment: CDR1 MNHEY and CDR2 SMNVEV (reference sequence). The CDR3 totals 17 residues. The V gene end was trimmed by 2 bases and the J gene end by 0 bases; junction bases not matched to a gene: 5.

The DNA of the CDR3 is TGTGCCAGCAGTGCCGATATCGCTAGCGGCCGCTCCTACAATGAGCAGTTCTTC. As protein: CASSADIASGRSYNEQFF. This chain joins TRBV28 and TRBJ2-1; 7 nucleotides align to TRBD2. Germline V gene lookup returns CDR1 MDHEN and CDR2 SYDVKM. The CDR3 spans 18 residues. The V and J ends lost 5 bases and 0 bases, in that order; junction bases with no gene match: 13.

This clone was detected only once. The rearrangement uses TRBV12-5 and TRBJ2-3, with D possibly being TRBD2 (6 bases). This CDR3 contains 18 residues. V dropped 3 bases and J dropped 0 bases, with 19 bases sitting between them. Germline CDR1 is LGHNT and CDR2 is FRNRAP. The CDR3 loop reads CASGFNLGGDLSTDTQYF. In DNA, the CDR3 is TGTGCTAGTGGTTTTAATTTGGGGGGAGACCTTAGCACAGATACGCAGTATTTT.

The rearrangement links TRBV19 to TRBJ1-2, with 9 bases aligning to TRBD1. Germline V lookup: CDR1 LNHDA, CDR2 SQIVND (reference sequence). The CDR3 totals 14 residues. Germline trimming cut 8 bases from V and 6 bases from J; bases unmatched to any gene: 10. This chain's CDR3 is CASRRQGDSHGYTF. CDR3 coding DNA: TGTGCCAGTCGGCGACAGGGGGATTCGCATGGCTACACCTTC.

In its sample, this clone was seen a few times. The V gene is TRBV5-6, the J gene TRBJ1-4; D is unresolved. Per the germline V gene, CDR1 is SGHDT and CDR2 is YYEEEE. This CDR3 comprises 16 residues. V dropped 4 bases and J dropped 8 bases, with 21 bases sitting between them. The CDR3 DNA follows: TGTGCCAGCAGCCCCGGGAAGGGTACCATCGGCGAAAAACTGTTTTTT. Protein sequence: CASSPGKGTIGEKLFF.

With respect to this clone: The limits of the CDR3 on the DNA are not certain, so only TCRdb's listed CDR3 is given. The chain carries TRBV9 and TRBJ2-4; the table's D call TRBD2 went unverified against the DNA. Germline CDR1 reads SGDLS; CDR2 reads YYNGEE. The CDR3 sequence runs 14 residues, both termini included. CDR3 residues: CASSPVGAGSSLYF.

The chain combines TRBV5-4 with TRBJ1-2; D may be TRBD1 (6 bases). Germline lookup yields CDR1 SGHNT and CDR2 YYREEE (reference sequence). This CDR3 region has 15 residues. Trimming pared 4 bases from V and 4 bases from J, leaving 17 bases between. CDR3 in DNA: TGTGCCAGCAGCCCAGAGGGGGGGCTAGGCTATGGCTACACCTTC. Amino acids: CASSPEGGLGYGYTF.

The chain uses TRBV5-6 and TRBJ1-2, with 8 nucleotides matching TRBD1. CDR1 SGHDT and CDR2 YYEEEE come from the germline V gene. The J segment lost 0 bases and the V segment lost 0 bases, leaving 4 bases of the junction unmatched. The CDR3 runs 16 residues. Here the CDR3 reads CASSLETGVSNYGYTF. The CDR3 nucleotides are TGTGCCAGCAGCTTGGAGACAGGGGTATCTAACTATGGCTACACCTTC.

The V call is TRBV5-5, the J call TRBJ1-2, with a tentative D call TRBD1 (6 bases). Between the trimmed V and J ends, which lost 1 base and 0 bases, there was a span of 13 bases. CDR1 and CDR2 (germline): SGHKS, YYEKEE (reference sequence). CDR3 length equals 16 residues. The CDR3 DNA reads as TGTGCCAGCAGCTTGAGGCAGGGGTTAGCTAACTATGGCTACACCTTC. This translates into CASSLRQGLANYGYTF.

This clone was detected only a few times. The chain employs TRBV28 and TRBJ2-7; 7 nucleotides align to TRBD2. V shed 5 bases and J 6 bases; nucleotides not matched to a gene: 10. The CDR3 is 14 amino acids. The V gene's germline CDR1 is MDHEN and CDR2 SYDVKM. The CDR3 sequence is CASSDLADVFEQYF. CDR3 nucleotide sequence: TGTGCCAGCAGTGACCTAGCGGACGTCTTCGAGCAGTACTTC.

In this sample, this clone turned up a few times. The rearrangement uses TRBV7-3 and TRBJ2-2, with D possibly TRBD2 on 5 matching bases. V lost 5 bases to trimming and J lost 7 bases, with 17 bases between them. CDR1 is SGHTA and CDR2 is FQGTGA in the germline V gene. This CDR3 has 15 residues. CDR3 residues: CASSPWGSAGGELFF. DNA for the CDR3: TGTGCCAGCAGCCCCTGGGGTAGCGCAGGCGGGGAGCTGTTTTTT.

This clone is a singleton in its sample. The chain recombines TRBV9 with TRBJ1-2; unclear D gene. V lost 0 bases and J lost 4, with 10 bases in between. CDR3 length: 14 residues. Per the germline V gene, CDR1 is SGDLS and CDR2 is YYNGEE. The CDR3 sequence: CASSVGTAAYGYTF. The CDR3 DNA reads as TGTGCCAGCAGCGTAGGCACAGCGGCCTATGGCTACACCTTC.

This sequence joins TRBV7-8 and TRBJ1-2; 8 positions match TRBD1. With 5 bases clipped from V and 5 bases from J, the junction kept 7 bases outside the gene matches. Germline assignment: CDR1 SGHVS and CDR2 FQNEAQ. The CDR3 has 14 amino acids. The chain's CDR3 is CASSKGQDQYGYTF. As DNA, the CDR3 is TGTGCCAGCAGCAAGGGACAGGACCAATATGGCTACACCTTC.

The chain combines TRBV19 with TRBJ2-2, with 8 bases that match TRBD1. V lost 0 bases to trimming and J lost 3 bases; unmatched junction nucleotides: 6. Germline V CDR1 and CDR2: LNHDA, SQIVND (reference sequence). The CDR3 extends over 17 amino acids. As DNA, the CDR3 is TGTGCCAGTAGTATAGATATTCAGGGGGCGTACACCGGGGAGCTGTTTTTT. Amino acid sequence: CASSIDIQGAYTGELFF.

CDR3 sequence: CASSTGDTEAFF. The CDR3 bases are TGTGCCAGCAGTACAGGGGACACTGAAGCTTTCTTT. The V gene is TRBV6-5, the J gene TRBJ1-1; 7 bases are a match to TRBD1. CDR1 and CDR2 (germline): MNHEY, SVGAGI. The J segment lost 3 bases and the V segment lost 5 bases, leaving 0 bases of the junction unmatched. The CDR3 extends over 12 amino acids.

This chain joins TRBV10-2 and TRBJ1-4, with TRBD1 identical over 8 bases. The ends lost 5 bases at V and 6 bases at J; junction bases unmatched: 5. Germline loops: CDR1 WSHSY, CDR2 SAAADI. The CDR3 is 14 amino acids. In DNA form, the CDR3 reads TGCGCCAGCAGTCCCAGGGGGCTAGATGAAAAACTGTTTTTT. Translating it yields CASSPRGLDEKLFF.

This clone is a singleton in its sample. The chain joins TRBV6-6 to TRBJ2-5; a possible D gene is TRBD2 (6 bases). Germline V gene lookup returns CDR1 MNHNY and CDR2 SVGAGI (reference sequence). The CDR3 sequence is 13 residues long. V was clipped by 4 bases and J by 5 bases, with 11 bases between them. Here the CDR3 DNA reads TGTGCCAGCAGTTCGGGACTCCTGGAGACCCAGTACTTC. This translates into CASSSGLLETQYF.

The chain links TRBV5-1 to TRBJ1-3; no reliable D call. V was pared by 4 bases and J by 0 bases, with 11 bases between. The CDR3 loop spans 15 amino acids. Germline V gene lookup returns CDR1 SGHRS and CDR2 YFSETQ. DNA for the CDR3: TGCGCCAGCAGCCCCCTGGGCAGCTCTGGAAACACCATATATTTT. This gives the protein CASSPLGSSGNTIYF.

This clone was recorded a few times. CDR3 amino acids: CASSIVGGYGYTF. CDR3 nucleotides: TGTGCCAGTAGTATAGTCGGGGGCTATGGCTACACCTTC. V and J are TRBV19 and TRBJ1-2; D possibly corresponds to TRBD1 (5 bases). Germline V gene sequence: CDR1 LNHDA, CDR2 SQIVND (reference sequence). V was clipped by 1 base and J by 4 bases, with 7 bases between them. This CDR3 contains 13 residues.

The V gene is TRBV5-1, the J gene TRBJ1-2; TRBD1 matches 7 bases. Germline V gene lookup returns CDR1 SGHRS and CDR2 YFSETQ. The CDR3 has 17 amino acids. Losses at the gene ends were 0 bases for V and 0 bases for J; bases not matched to a gene: 8. The CDR3 DNA sequence: TGCGCCAGCAGCTTGGGAACAGGGGCGTCAGCTAACTATGGCTACACCTTC. It encodes CASSLGTGASANYGYTF.